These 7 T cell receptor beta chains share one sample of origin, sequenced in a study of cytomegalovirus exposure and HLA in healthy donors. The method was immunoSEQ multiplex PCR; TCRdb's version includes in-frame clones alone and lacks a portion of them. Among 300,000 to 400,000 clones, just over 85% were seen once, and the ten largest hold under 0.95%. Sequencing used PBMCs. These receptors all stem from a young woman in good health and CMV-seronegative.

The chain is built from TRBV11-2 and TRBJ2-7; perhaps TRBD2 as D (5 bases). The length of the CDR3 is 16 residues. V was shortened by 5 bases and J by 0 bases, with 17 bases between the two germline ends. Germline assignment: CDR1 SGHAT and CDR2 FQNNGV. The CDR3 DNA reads TGTGCCAGCAGCCACCGCGGCCGGGGTTTCTCCTACGAGCAGTACTTC. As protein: CASSHRGRGFSYEQYF. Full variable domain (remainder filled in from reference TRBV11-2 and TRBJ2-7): EAGVAQSPRYKIIEKRQSVAFWCNPISGHATLYWYQQILGQGPKLLIQFQNNGVVDDSQLPKDRFSAERLKGVDSTLKIQPAKLEDSAVYLCASSHRGRGFSYEQYFGPGTRLTVT.

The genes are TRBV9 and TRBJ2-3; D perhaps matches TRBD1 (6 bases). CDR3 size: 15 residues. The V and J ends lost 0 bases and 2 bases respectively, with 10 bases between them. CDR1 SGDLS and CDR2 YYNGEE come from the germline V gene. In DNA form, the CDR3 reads TGTGCCAGCAGCGTAGTACAGGGTCCCACAGATACGCAGTATTTT. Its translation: CASSVVQGPTDTQYF. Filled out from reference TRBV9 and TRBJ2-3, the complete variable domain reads DSGVTQTPKHLITATGQRVTLRCSPRSGDLSVYWYQQSLDQGLQFLIQYYNGEERAKGNILERFSAQQFPDLHSELNLSSLELGDSALYFCASSVVQGPTDTQYFGPGTRLTVL.

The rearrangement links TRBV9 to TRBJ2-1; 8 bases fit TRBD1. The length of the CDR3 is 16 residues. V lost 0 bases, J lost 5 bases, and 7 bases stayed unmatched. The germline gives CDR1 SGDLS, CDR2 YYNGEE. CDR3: CASSVAGGAPNNEQFF. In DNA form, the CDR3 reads TGTGCCAGCAGCGTAGCAGGGGGCGCCCCCAACAATGAGCAGTTCTTC.

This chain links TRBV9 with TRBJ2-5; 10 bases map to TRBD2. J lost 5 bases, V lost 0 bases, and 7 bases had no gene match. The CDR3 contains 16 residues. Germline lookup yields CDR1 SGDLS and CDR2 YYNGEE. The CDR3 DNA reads TGTGCCAGCAGCGTAGGTCAGCGGGGGGGCCTGGAGACCCAGTACTTC. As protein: CASSVGQRGGLETQYF.

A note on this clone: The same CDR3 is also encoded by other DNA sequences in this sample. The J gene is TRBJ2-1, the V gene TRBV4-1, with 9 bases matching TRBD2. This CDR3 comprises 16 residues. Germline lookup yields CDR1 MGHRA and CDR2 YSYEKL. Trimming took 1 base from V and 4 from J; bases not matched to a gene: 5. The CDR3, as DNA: TGCGCCAGCAGCCAAGTCGGCGGGGGGGTTTACAATGAGCAGTTCTTC. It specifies CASSQVGGGVYNEQFF.

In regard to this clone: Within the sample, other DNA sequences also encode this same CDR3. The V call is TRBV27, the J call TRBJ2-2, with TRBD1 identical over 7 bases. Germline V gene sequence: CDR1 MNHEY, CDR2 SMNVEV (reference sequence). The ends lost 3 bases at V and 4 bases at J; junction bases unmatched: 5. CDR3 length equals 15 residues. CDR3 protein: CASSFRGRGTGELFF. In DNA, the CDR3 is TGTGCCAGCAGTTTTAGGGGGCGAGGCACCGGGGAGCTGTTTTTT.

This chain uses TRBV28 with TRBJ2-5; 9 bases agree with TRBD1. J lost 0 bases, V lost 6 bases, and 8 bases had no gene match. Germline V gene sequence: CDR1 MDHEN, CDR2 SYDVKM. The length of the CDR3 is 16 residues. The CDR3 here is CASSRPGTGYQETQYF. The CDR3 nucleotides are TGTGCCAGCAGCCGTCCCGGGACAGGGTACCAAGAGACCCAGTACTTC.